This T cell receptor (beta chain) was obtained from a study of shared clonotypes between healthy human individuals. V lost 5 bases and J 2 bases, leaving 10 bases between the germline ends. The CDR3 is 14 residues long. Per the germline V gene, CDR1 is PRHDT and CDR2 is FYEKMQ (reference sequence). Study-wide findings and caveats: Sampling was confined to blood; repertoires within tissues likely differ.

This clone has only one observation. The antigen is not known. Replicate PCRs for sorted subsets used around 190 ng DNA; this equaled tens of thousands of T cell genomes. Original analysis: Filtering differed, since immunoSEQ gave only junction sequences and no quality scores. Method: immunoSEQ multiplex PCR; TCRdb's copy keeps in-frame clones and lacks some. The V and J calls and clone size are taken from that table; D and trimming were inferred from the DNA. Of 1.5 million to 2.5 million clones in the sample, about 95% are singletons; the top ten hold 0.9% to 1.5%. The naive CD8 population came from CD45RO-negative cells selected for CCR7, without terminally differentiated effector memory CD45RA+ cells.

This receptor was identified in a man between 18 and 29 years old in good health. The sequenced sample was naive CD8+ T cells sorted from blood. V usage is TRBV13 and J usage is TRBJ2-1; no reliable D call. The CDR3 DNA reads TGTGCCAGCAGCAAGGACGCTACCTACAATGAGCAGTTCTTC. It is translated as CASSKDATYNEQFF.